This section outlines one TCR beta chain sequence together with its context. With 2 bases removed from V and 2 bases from J, the gap between germline ends came to 9 bases. Germline CDR1 is SGHDN and CDR2 is FVKESK. This CDR3 contains 14 residues. The data belong to a study of blood T cell repertoires in COVID-19. Study at large: Samples of COVID-19 (acute and convalescent) were obtained from the United States, Italy and Spain. PBMCs, B-cell-depleted T cells, or T cells provided the cDNA or gDNA that made up the material.

In the authors' methods: From reference gene primer amplification, estimates of nucleated cell counts were derived. Generated by immunoSEQ multiplex PCR, the TCRdb table keeps only in-frame clones and is missing some. Clonal size and the V and J genes are those of that table, whereas D and trimming came from the DNA. The top ten clones hold 8% to 13% of a sample with 110,000 to 150,000 clones, just under 90% of them seen once. The genes are TRBV14 and TRBJ1-2; D uncertain. Sequencing was carried out using peripheral blood. This TCR came from an elderly woman with acute or convalescent COVID-19. The CDR3 coding sequence is TGTGCCAGCAGCCAACTCCTCTTGAACTATGGCTACACCTTC. Amino acid sequence: CASSQLLLNYGYTF.